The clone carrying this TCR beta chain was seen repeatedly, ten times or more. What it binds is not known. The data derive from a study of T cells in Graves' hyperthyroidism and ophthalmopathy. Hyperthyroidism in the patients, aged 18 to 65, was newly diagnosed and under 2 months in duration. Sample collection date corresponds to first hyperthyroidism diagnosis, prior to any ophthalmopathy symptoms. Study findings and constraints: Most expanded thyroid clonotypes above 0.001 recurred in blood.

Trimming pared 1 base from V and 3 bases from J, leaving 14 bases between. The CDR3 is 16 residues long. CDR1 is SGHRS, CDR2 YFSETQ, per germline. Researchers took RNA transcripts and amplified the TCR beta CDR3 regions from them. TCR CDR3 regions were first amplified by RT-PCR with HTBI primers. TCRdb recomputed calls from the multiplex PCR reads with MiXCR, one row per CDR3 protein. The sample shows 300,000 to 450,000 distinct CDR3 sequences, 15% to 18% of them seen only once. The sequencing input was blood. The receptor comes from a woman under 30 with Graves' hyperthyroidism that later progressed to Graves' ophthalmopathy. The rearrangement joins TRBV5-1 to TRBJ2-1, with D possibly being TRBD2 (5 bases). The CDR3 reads CASSLPLGGLYNEQFF. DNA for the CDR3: TGCGCCAGCAGCTTGCCGCTAGGAGGCCTCTACAATGAGCAGTTCTTC.